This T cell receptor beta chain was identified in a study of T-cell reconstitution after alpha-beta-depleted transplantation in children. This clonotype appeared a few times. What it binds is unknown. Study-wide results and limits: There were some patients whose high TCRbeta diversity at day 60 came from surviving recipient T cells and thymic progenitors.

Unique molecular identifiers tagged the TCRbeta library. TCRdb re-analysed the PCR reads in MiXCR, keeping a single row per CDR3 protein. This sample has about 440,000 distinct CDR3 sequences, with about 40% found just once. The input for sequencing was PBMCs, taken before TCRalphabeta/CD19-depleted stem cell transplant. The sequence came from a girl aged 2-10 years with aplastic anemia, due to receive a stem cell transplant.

The CDR3 sequence: CASSGTGAMDTQYF. CDR3 in DNA: TGTGCCAGCAGTGGGACAGGGGCGATGGATACGCAGTATTTT. The V call is TRBV12-3 or TRBV12-4, the J call TRBJ2-3; the match to TRBD1 covers 10 bases. The CDR3 totals 14 residues. V gave up 5 bases and J gave up 6 bases; unmatched junction bases: 5.